One sample yielded the 29 T cell receptor beta chains listed below, sequenced in a study of T cells after yellow fever vaccination. TCRdb ran MiXCR on the 5' RACE reads and lists one entry per CDR3 protein. The sample lists approximately 340,000 distinct CDR3 sequences; approximately 9% were seen once. Sequences were derived from PBMCs, sampled on the day of the first yellow fever vaccination. The receptors were sampled from a man aged 18 to 30 who received the YFV17D yellow fever vaccine.

This clonotype was seen ten or more times. The chain uses TRBV29-1 and TRBJ2-6, with a tentative D call TRBD2 (6 bases). Trimming cost V 6 bases and J 0 bases, with 12 bases left between them. In germline, CDR1 is SQVTM, CDR2 ANQGSEA. The CDR3 covers 15 residues. The CDR3 region is CSVPGLVSGANVLTF. The CDR3 nucleotides are TGCAGCGTGCCGGGACTGGTCTCTGGGGCCAACGTCCTGACTTTC.

In nucleotides, the CDR3 is TGTGCCAGCAGCTTAGCTGAGGGCTCCGATACGCAGTATTTT. Translated, it gives CASSLAEGSDTQYF. The chain has TRBV7-6 and TRBJ2-3, with D perhaps TRBD2 (5 bases). Between the trimmed V and J ends, which lost 0 bases and 6 bases, there was a span of 10 bases. Germline loops: CDR1 SGHVS, CDR2 FNYEAQ. There are 14 residues in the CDR3.

This clonotype was counted many times. This chain uses TRBV12-3 or TRBV12-4 with TRBJ2-3; D remains unclear. The CDR3 covers 14 residues. With 8 bases removed from V and 0 bases from J, the gap between germline ends came to 12 bases. The CDR3 is CASRPPSSTDTQYF. The CDR3 nucleotides are TGTGCCAGCCGGCCCCCGTCCAGCACAGATACGCAGTATTTT.

The chain has TRBV2 and TRBJ1-2; TRBD1 might be the D (6 bases). The CDR3 length is 14 residues. Trimming shortened V by 8 bases and J by 0 bases, and 13 bases separated the two germline ends. Germline loops: CDR1 SNHLY, CDR2 FYNNEI. CDR3 in amino acids: CASGRTGPNYGYTF. CDR3 nucleotides: TGTGCCAGCGGGAGAACAGGGCCTAACTATGGCTACACCTTC.

CDR3 sequence reads: CASSPFNRDVSTDTQYF. The DNA of the CDR3 is TGTGCCAGCTCACCATTTAACAGGGACGTTAGCACAGATACGCAGTATTTT. V gene TRBV18 combines with J gene TRBJ2-3; D might be TRBD1 (6 bases). Trimming took off 2 bases at V and 0 bases at J, with 15 bases between the two ends. The CDR3 is made up of 17 amino acids. Looked up from germline, CDR1 is KGHSH and CDR2 is LQKENI.

This clonotype occurred many times. The chain links TRBV4-3 to TRBJ2-5; 10 positions match TRBD2. J gave up 3 bases and V 0 bases, and 1 base lay outside the gene matches. This CDR3 has 15 residues. Germline V gene sequence: CDR1 LGHNA, CDR2 YSLEER. CDR3 region: CASSQELAGKETQYF. CDR3 DNA: TGCGCCAGCAGCCAAGAACTAGCGGGGAAAGAGACCCAGTACTTC.

This clonotype has a handful of counts. The chain joins TRBV5-1 to TRBJ1-1; perhaps TRBD1 as D (5 bases). The CDR3 runs 12 residues. CDR1 is SGHRS, CDR2 YFSETQ, per germline. Trimming removed 0 bases from V and 7 bases from J, with 7 bases in between. In DNA, the CDR3 is TGCGCCAGCAGCTTGGACAGGCTTGAAGCTTTCTTT. This encodes CASSLDRLEAFF.

This clonotype came up a few times. This chain connects TRBV10-3 to TRBJ1-5; a possible D gene is TRBD1 (5 bases). CDR1 is ENHRY, CDR2 SYGVKD, per germline. This CDR3 region has 14 residues. Trimming stripped 5 bases from V and 7 bases from J, with 15 bases between. The CDR3 is CAISSSGFGQPQHF. For the CDR3, the DNA is TGTGCCATCAGTTCCTCAGGGTTCGGGCAGCCCCAGCATTTT.

J is TRBJ2-1 and V is TRBV9, with 13 bases lining up with TRBD2. The CDR3 spans 16 residues. V dropped 3 bases and J dropped 12; count of bases not matched to a gene: 12. CDR1 and CDR2 from the germline V gene are SGDLS and YYNGEE. The CDR3: CASSEQGTSGALWQFF. DNA for the CDR3: TGTGCCAGCAGCGAACAGGGGACTAGCGGGGCCCTATGGCAGTTCTTC.

This clonotype came up many times. CDR3 nucleotide sequence: TGTGCCAGCAGTTTCGGGCGGACCACCTACGAGCAGTACTTC. It translates to CASSFGRTTYEQYF. V is TRBV12-3 or TRBV12-4 and J is TRBJ2-7; D not certain. V lost 3 bases and J lost 2, with 11 bases in between. The length of the CDR3 is 14 residues.

This chain joins TRBV15 and TRBJ1-4; D uncertain. This CDR3 is built from 15 residues. The germline CDR1 and CDR2 sequences are LNHNV and YYDKDF (reference sequence). V lost 3 bases, J lost 3 bases, and 11 bases lay in between. The CDR3: CATSRVHTANEKLFF. In nucleotides, the CDR3 is TGTGCCACCAGCAGGGTCCACACAGCTAATGAAAAACTGTTTTTT.

This clonotype turned up a few times. V gene TRBV9 combines with J gene TRBJ2-2, with D perhaps TRBD2 (6 bases). Trimming removed 7 bases from V and 6 bases from J, with 10 bases in between. Germline V lookup: CDR1 SGDLS, CDR2 YYNGEE. This CDR3 is built from 12 residues. CDR3 in DNA: TGTGCCAGCGAAGGAGGGGCCGGGGAGCTGTTTTTT. It codes for CASEGGAGELFF.

This clonotype was seen a handful of times. V gene TRBV20-1 combines with J gene TRBJ1-5; 7 bases line up with TRBD1. This CDR3 spans 13 amino acids. Germline V gene sequence: CDR1 DFQATT, CDR2 SNEGSKA (reference sequence). J was trimmed by 0 bases and V by 6 bases; bases with no gene match: 2. The CDR3 DNA follows: TGCAGTGCCGGGACAGATAGCAATCAGCCCCAGCATTTT. Residues: CSAGTDSNQPQHF.

This clonotype has more than one count but fewer than ten. The CDR3 loop is CAISEGTSGAETQYF. DNA of the CDR3: TGTGCCATCAGTGAGGGGACTAGCGGGGCAGAGACCCAGTACTTC. The chain uses TRBV10-3 and TRBJ2-5, with 13 bases aligning to TRBD2. The J segment lost 4 bases and the V segment lost 2 bases, leaving 1 base of the junction unmatched. Germline CDR1 ENHRY, CDR2 SYGVKD. The CDR3 totals 15 residues.

This clonotype was recorded at least ten times. The chain recombines TRBV20-1 with TRBJ1-1, with D perhaps matching TRBD1 (5 bases). There are 15 residues in the CDR3. Trimming cost V 0 bases and J 4 bases, with 15 bases left between them. The germline V gene encodes CDR1 DFQATT and CDR2 SNEGSKA (reference sequence). CDR3 protein: CSARDGRWGITEAFF. The CDR3 DNA is TGCAGTGCTAGAGATGGAAGGTGGGGGATCACTGAAGCTTTCTTT.

Ten or more counts support this clonotype. V and J are TRBV27 and TRBJ2-1; 10 positions match TRBD2. The J segment lost 3 bases and the V segment lost 5 bases, leaving 4 bases of the junction unmatched. CDR1 and CDR2 (germline): MNHEY, SMNVEV (reference sequence). CDR3 length equals 15 residues. The CDR3 loop reads CASSPTSGVYNEQFF. The CDR3 nucleotides are TGTGCCAGCAGTCCCACTAGCGGGGTCTACAATGAGCAGTTCTTC.

This clonotype was seen ten or more times. The rearrangement links TRBV4-3 to TRBJ2-3; 9 bases match TRBD1. Germline V lookup: CDR1 LGHNA, CDR2 YSLEER. With 0 bases clipped from V and 1 base from J, the junction kept 8 bases outside the gene matches. The CDR3 extends over 18 amino acids. The CDR3 region is CASSQDSLGQGGTDTQYF. In nucleotides, the CDR3 is TGCGCCAGCAGCCAAGATAGCCTGGGACAGGGTGGCACAGATACGCAGTATTTT.

This clonotype occurred many times. This chain connects TRBV6-1 to TRBJ1-2; 9 bases align to TRBD1. CDR1 and CDR2 from the germline V gene are MNHNS and SASEGT. The length of the CDR3 is 13 residues. Trimming cost V 5 bases and J 6 bases; bases outside gene matches: 4. CDR3 region: CASSPGTGHGYTF. In DNA, the CDR3 is TGTGCCAGCAGTCCCGGGACAGGGCATGGCTACACCTTC.

The chain couples TRBV20-1 to TRBJ2-3, with 8 bases matching TRBD1. Germline values: CDR1 DFQATT, CDR2 SNEGSKA (reference sequence). The V gene end was trimmed by 6 bases and the J gene end by 4 bases; junction bases not matched to a gene: 6. The CDR3 has 13 residues. In DNA, the CDR3 is TGCAGTGCCGGACAGGGTTTTGCAGATACGCAGTATTTT. This sequence encodes CSAGQGFADTQYF.

This clonotype was counted only a few times. The chain carries TRBV6-1 and TRBJ2-1, with D possibly matching TRBD2 (5 bases). This CDR3 is built from 14 residues. V was trimmed by 8 bases and J by 10 bases, leaving 21 bases between them. Germline CDR1 and CDR2: MNHNS and SASEGT. The CDR3 nucleotides are TGTGCCAGCGGGGTTCTCGGGGATCTAGGGGAGCAGTTCTTC. Translation gives CASGVLGDLGEQFF.

The rearrangement uses TRBV27 and TRBJ1-1; possibly TRBD1 for D (5 bases). Trimming took 2 bases from V and 6 from J, leaving 10 bases between them. CDR1 and CDR2 from the germline V gene are MNHEY and SMNVEV (reference sequence). CDR3 length: 13 residues. CDR3 amino acids: CASSLGAAAEAFF. For the CDR3, the DNA is TGTGCCAGCAGTTTAGGGGCGGCGGCTGAAGCTTTCTTT.

The chain employs TRBV27 and TRBJ2-5, with no clear D. Germline CDR1 MNHEY, CDR2 SMNVEV (reference sequence). This CDR3 has 14 amino acids. Trimming pared 5 bases from V and 5 bases from J, leaving 15 bases between. CDR3 amino acids: CASSNTPYGETQYF. The CDR3 DNA reads as TGTGCCAGCAGTAACACCCCATACGGGGAGACCCAGTACTTC.

The sample holds a few counts of this clonotype. This sequence joins TRBV20-1 and TRBJ2-5; 10 nucleotides align to TRBD2. Germline V gives CDR1 DFQATT, CDR2 SNEGSKA (reference sequence). Losses at the gene ends were 1 base for V and 5 bases for J; bases not matched to a gene: 19. CDR3 length: 19 amino acids. The CDR3 DNA follows: TGCAGTGCTAGAGCAGCTAGCGGGGGCCCTAAGGGACCGGCGGAGACCCAGTACTTC. This gives the protein CSARAASGGPKGPAETQYF.

At least ten counts were recorded for this clonotype. V usage is TRBV20-1 and J usage is TRBJ2-5; D may be TRBD2 (6 bases). Per germline, CDR1 DFQATT and CDR2 SNEGSKA (reference sequence). The CDR3 totals 13 residues. The ends were cut back, 2 bases at V and 7 bases at J, with 14 bases in the middle. CDR3 amino acids: CSARSPSGVTQYF. CDR3 nucleotides: TGCAGTGCTAGATCTCCCTCGGGAGTGACCCAGTACTTC.

As DNA, the CDR3 is TGCAGTGCTAGAAACAGGAGAAGTAATTCACCCCTCCACTTT. This codes for CSARNRRSNSPLHF. The chain recombines TRBV20-1 with TRBJ1-6, with D possibly matching TRBD1 (5 bases). CDR3 size: 14 residues. V gave up 2 bases and J gave up 6 bases, with 11 bases separating them. Looked up from germline, CDR1 is DFQATT and CDR2 is SNEGSKA (reference sequence).

The chain employs TRBV11-2 and TRBJ2-7; D might be TRBD2 (5 bases). The CDR3 consists of 14 residues. The V end was cut by 7 bases, the J end by 2 bases, with 15 bases between. CDR1 and CDR2 from the germline V gene are SGHAT and FQNNGV. As DNA, the CDR3 is TGTGCCAGCAAGGCGGGTGGAGGAGCCTACGAGCAGTACTTC. Its protein is CASKAGGGAYEQYF.

The chain is built from TRBV7-2 and TRBJ2-3; a possible D gene is TRBD1 (5 bases). The CDR3 sequence is 16 residues long. Deletions cut 5 bases from V and 3 bases from J, with 18 bases between. CDR1 is SGHTA and CDR2 is FQGNSA in the germline V gene. CDR3 sequence: CASSPQGTGGTDTQYF. For the CDR3, the DNA is TGTGCCAGCAGCCCCCAGGGTACCGGCGGAACAGATACGCAGTATTTT.

V and J are TRBV6-1 and TRBJ2-2; D not certain. CDR1 is MNHNS, CDR2 SASEGT, per germline. There are 14 residues in the CDR3. The ends were cut back, 7 bases at V and 4 bases at J, with 13 bases in the middle. The CDR3, as DNA: TGTGCCAGCAACCAGGACCTAACCACCGGGGAGCTGTTTTTT. Its protein product is CASNQDLTTGELFF.

Only one count was recorded for this clonotype. The V and J genes are TRBV20-1 and TRBJ2-5, with unresolved D. The CDR3 spans 13 residues. The germline gives CDR1 DFQATT, CDR2 SNEGSKA (reference sequence). The DNA for the CDR3 is TGCAGCGCCCGCGAGGCAGCCGTAGAGACCCAGTACTTC. Encoded protein: CSAREAAVETQYF.